These T cell receptor beta chains were read from a single sample in a study of cytomegalovirus exposure and HLA in healthy donors. The protocol was immunoSEQ multiplex PCR, while the TCRdb copy is restricted to in-frame clones and leaves out a portion. The table has 77,000 or so clones, 70% to 85% seen once. The specimen sequenced was PBMCs. Receptors originate from a man between 65 and 85 years old in good health and CMV-seropositive. Both conserved end residues are part of each CDR3. D genes are given only for firm matches. Where a row states a size, it is once, few, many or the class of an expanded clone; other rows omit it.

TRBJ2-6	.	TRBV4-2	.	CASSQVGGGISGANVLTF	TGTGCCAGCAGCCAAGTGGGCGGGGGCATCTCTGGGGCCAACGTCCTGACTTTC
TRBJ2-3	TRBD2	TRBV7-6	.	CASSLIGLVTDTQYF	TGTGCCAGCAGCTTAATCGGACTAGTAACAGATACGCAGTATTTT
TRBJ1-6	.	TRBV7-6	.	CASSATGSPLHF	TGTGCCAGCAGCGCCACAGGCTCACCCCTCCACTTT
TRBJ1-4	.	TRBV7-9	.	CASSLALGRGEKLFF	TGTGCCAGCAGCTTAGCGTTGGGAAGGGGTGAAAAACTGTTTTTT
TRBJ1-5	.	TRBV19	.	CASSMGGTHSNQPQHF	TGTGCCAGTAGTATGGGAGGGACCCATAGCAATCAGCCCCAGCATTTT
TRBJ2-7	.	TRBV4-2	once	CASSQDRLGAPSPEQYF	TGTGCCAGCAGCCAAGACCGACTAGGGGCCCCCTCCCCGGAGCAGTACTTC
TRBJ2-1	TRBD2	TRBV29-1	.	CSVGPSGGSSYNEQFF	TGCAGCGTTGGTCCCTCTGGCGGGAGCTCCTACAATGAGCAGTTCTTC
TRBJ1-5	TRBD1	TRBV2	few	CASSEVGTGGNNQPQHF	TGTGCCAGCAGTGAAGTGGGGACAGGGGGCAACAATCAGCCCCAGCATTTT
TRBJ1-1	.	TRBV14	.	CASSHTRNTEAFF	TGTGCCAGCAGCCACACACGGAACACTGAAGCTTTCTTT
TRBJ1-6	.	TRBV6-5	.	CASSPEANSPLHF	TGTGCCAGCAGCCCGGAGGCCAATTCACCCCTCCACTTT
TRBJ2-3	TRBD2	TRBV11-2	.	CASSPAGGWADTQYF	TGTGCCAGCAGCCCAGCGGGGGGGTGGGCAGATACGCAGTATTTT